This is a list of T cell receptor beta chains from one sample in a study of blood T cell repertoires in COVID-19. Clones were read by immunoSEQ multiplex PCR, and TCRdb kept only the in-frame ones, dropping some. The sample lists approximately 52,000 clones; less than 90% were seen once. Sequenced material: peripheral blood. The receptors were sampled from a man in his sixties with acute or convalescent COVID-19. CDR3s include the opening cysteine and the closing phenylalanine or tryptophan. Each record gives: clone size, D gene, V gene, J gene, CDR3 length, CDR3 protein, CDR3 DNA. A D gene is named only where the DNA matches it firmly. For some rows the clone size is stated as once, few or many, or as a class when expanded; others skip it.

abundance: -; d_gene: -; v_gene: TRBV7-9; j_gene: TRBJ2-3; len: 15; CDR3aa: CASSLVTSGTDTQYF; CDR3nt: TGTGCCAGCAGCTTAGTCACCAGCGGCACAGATACGCAGTATTTT
abundance: few; d_gene: -; v_gene: TRBV6-2/TRBV6-3; j_gene: TRBJ1-4; len: 13; CDR3aa: CASSTADYEKLFF; CDR3nt: TGTGCCAGCAGCACCGCGGACTATGAAAAACTGTTTTTT
abundance: few; d_gene: -; v_gene: TRBV10-1; j_gene: TRBJ1-1; len: 12; CDR3aa: CASSDDSDKAFF; CDR3nt: TGCGCCAGCAGCGACGACAGTGATAAAGCTTTCTTT
abundance: -; d_gene: -; v_gene: TRBV7-9; j_gene: TRBJ2-3; len: 15; CDR3aa: CASSLGQGTTDTQYF; CDR3nt: TGTGCCAGCAGCTTAGGTCAGGGGACGACAGATACGCAGTATTTT
abundance: few; d_gene: TRBD2; v_gene: TRBV14; j_gene: TRBJ2-2; len: 14; CDR3aa: CASSSGRRTGELFF; CDR3nt: TGTGCCAGCAGTAGCGGGAGGAGGACCGGGGAGCTGTTTTTT
abundance: -; d_gene: -; v_gene: TRBV2; j_gene: TRBJ1-1; len: 12; CDR3aa: CASSPDSDEAFF; CDR3nt: TGTGCCAGCAGTCCTGACAGTGATGAAGCTTTCTTT
abundance: -; d_gene: -; v_gene: TRBV18; j_gene: TRBJ1-5; len: 12; CDR3aa: CASSPSNQPQHF; CDR3nt: TGTGCCAGCTCACCTTCGAATCAGCCCCAGCATTTT
abundance: -; d_gene: TRBD1; v_gene: TRBV28; j_gene: TRBJ1-2; len: 14; CDR3aa: CASSWDSGLYGYTF; CDR3nt: TGTGCCAGCAGTTGGGACAGTGGGCTCTATGGCTACACCTTC
abundance: once; d_gene: -; v_gene: TRBV9; j_gene: TRBJ2-2; len: 16; CDR3aa: CASSVAGDRFTGELFF; CDR3nt: TGTGCCAGCAGCGTAGCCGGAGACAGGTTCACCGGGGAGCTGTTTTTT
abundance: -; d_gene: -; v_gene: TRBV12-3/TRBV12-4; j_gene: TRBJ2-7; len: 12; CDR3aa: CASSSFGNEQYF; CDR3nt: TGTGCCAGCAGTAGCTTCGGGAACGAGCAGTACTTC
abundance: medium-sized; d_gene: -; v_gene: TRBV3-1/TRBV3-2; j_gene: TRBJ2-7; len: 15; CDR3aa: CASSQVGGISYEQYF; CDR3nt: TGTGCCAGCAGCCAAGTCGGGGGAATATCCTACGAGCAGTACTTC
abundance: -; d_gene: TRBD1; v_gene: TRBV6-2/TRBV6-3; j_gene: TRBJ2-3; len: 15; CDR3aa: CASSYDRGEVDTQYF; CDR3nt: TGTGCCAGCAGTTACGACAGGGGGGAGGTCGATACGCAGTATTTT
abundance: -; d_gene: TRBD1; v_gene: TRBV6-1; j_gene: TRBJ1-4; len: 15; CDR3aa: CASSELDRFNEKLFF; CDR3nt: TGTGCCAGCAGTGAATTGGACAGGTTTAATGAAAAACTGTTTTTT
abundance: -; d_gene: TRBD1; v_gene: TRBV27; j_gene: TRBJ2-7; len: 15; CDR3aa: CASRPTGGAGHEQYF; CDR3nt: TGTGCCAGCAGGCCGACAGGGGGCGCCGGGCACGAGCAGTACTTC
abundance: -; d_gene: -; v_gene: TRBV5-6; j_gene: TRBJ2-3; len: 11; CDR3aa: CASSLADTQYF; CDR3nt: TGTGCCAGCAGCTTGGCGGATACGCAGTATTTT
abundance: -; d_gene: TRBD1; v_gene: TRBV4-2; j_gene: TRBJ2-2; len: 15; CDR3aa: CASSQETRGQGELFF; CDR3nt: TGTGCCAGCAGCCAGGAAACCAGGGGGCAGGGGGAGCTGTTTTTT
abundance: -; d_gene: -; v_gene: TRBV6-4; j_gene: TRBJ2-1; len: 15; CDR3aa: CASRISGSSYNEQFF; CDR3nt: TGTGCCAGCCGAATTAGCGGCTCTTCCTACAATGAGCAGTTCTTC
abundance: -; d_gene: TRBD2; v_gene: TRBV9; j_gene: TRBJ2-1; len: 15; CDR3aa: CASSVGTSAYNEQFF; CDR3nt: TGTGCCAGCAGCGTAGGGACTAGCGCCTACAATGAGCAGTTCTTC
abundance: -; d_gene: TRBD2; v_gene: TRBV7-2; j_gene: TRBJ2-5; len: 16; CDR3aa: CASSLGGAGGQETQYF; CDR3nt: TGTGCCAGCAGCTTAGGAGGTGCGGGGGGGCAAGAGACCCAGTACTTC
abundance: -; d_gene: -; v_gene: TRBV5-4; j_gene: TRBJ2-3; len: 14; CDR3aa: CASSLNGWADTQYF; CDR3nt: TGTGCCAGCAGCTTGAACGGGTGGGCAGATACGCAGTATTTT
abundance: -; d_gene: -; v_gene: TRBV6-5; j_gene: TRBJ1-5; len: 14; CDR3aa: CASSAYYSNQPQHF; CDR3nt: TGTGCCAGCAGCGCATACTATAGCAATCAGCCCCAGCATTTT
abundance: -; d_gene: TRBD2; v_gene: TRBV3-1/TRBV3-2; j_gene: TRBJ2-5; len: 16; CDR3aa: CASSQPLAGGEETQYF; CDR3nt: TGTGCCAGCAGCCAACCATTAGCGGGGGGGGAAGAGACCCAGTACTTC
abundance: -; d_gene: -; v_gene: TRBV7-6; j_gene: TRBJ2-1; len: 16; CDR3aa: CASSRRGSGPYNEQFF; CDR3nt: TGTGCCAGCAGCCGCCGGGGGTCAGGACCATACAATGAGCAGTTCTTC
abundance: -; d_gene: -; v_gene: TRBV5-1; j_gene: TRBJ2-1; len: 17; CDR3aa: CASSLARGRGTYNEQFF; CDR3nt: TGCGCCAGCAGCTTGGCCAGGGGGCGGGGGACTTACAATGAGCAGTTCTTC
abundance: -; d_gene: TRBD1; v_gene: TRBV6-6; j_gene: TRBJ1-2; len: 14; CDR3aa: CASTSGQGALGYTF; CDR3nt: TGTGCCAGCACTTCGGGACAGGGGGCGCTTGGCTACACCTTC